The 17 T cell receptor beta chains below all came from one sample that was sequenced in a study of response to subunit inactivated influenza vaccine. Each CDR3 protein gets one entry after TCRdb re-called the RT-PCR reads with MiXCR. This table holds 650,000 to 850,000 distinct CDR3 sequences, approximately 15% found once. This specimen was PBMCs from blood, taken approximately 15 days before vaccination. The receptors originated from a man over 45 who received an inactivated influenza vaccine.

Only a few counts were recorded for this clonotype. The DNA for the CDR3 is TGTGCCAGCAGCCACGAATTTAAGCTGGTTACGCAGTATTTT. It yields the protein CASSHEFKLVTQYF. V gene TRBV7-2 combines with J gene TRBJ2-3; unclear D gene. The germline CDR1 and CDR2 sequences are SGHTA and FQGNSA. The CDR3 is 14 amino acids. V was shortened by 5 bases and J by 8 bases, with 17 bases between the two germline ends.

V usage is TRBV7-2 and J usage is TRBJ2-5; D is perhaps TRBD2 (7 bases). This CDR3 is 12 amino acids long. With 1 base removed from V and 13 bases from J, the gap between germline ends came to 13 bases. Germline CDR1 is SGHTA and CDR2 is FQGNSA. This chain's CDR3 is CASSLVRGAWYF. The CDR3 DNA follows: TGTGCCAGCAGCTTAGTTCGGGGGGCATGGTACTTC.

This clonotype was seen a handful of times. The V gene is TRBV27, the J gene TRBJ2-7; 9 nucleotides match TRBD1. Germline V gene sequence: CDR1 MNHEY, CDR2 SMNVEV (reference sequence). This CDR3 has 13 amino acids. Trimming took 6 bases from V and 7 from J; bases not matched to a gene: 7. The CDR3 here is CASSLQGAKEQYF. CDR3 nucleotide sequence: TGTGCCAGCAGCCTACAGGGGGCGAAGGAGCAGTACTTC.

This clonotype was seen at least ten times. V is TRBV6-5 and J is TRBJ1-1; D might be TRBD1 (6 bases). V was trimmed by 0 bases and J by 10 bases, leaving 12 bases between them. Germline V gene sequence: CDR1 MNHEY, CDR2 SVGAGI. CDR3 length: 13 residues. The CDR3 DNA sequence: TGTGCCAGCAGTTACTCGACAGGTCTAGGAGCTTTCTTT. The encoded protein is CASSYSTGLGAFF.

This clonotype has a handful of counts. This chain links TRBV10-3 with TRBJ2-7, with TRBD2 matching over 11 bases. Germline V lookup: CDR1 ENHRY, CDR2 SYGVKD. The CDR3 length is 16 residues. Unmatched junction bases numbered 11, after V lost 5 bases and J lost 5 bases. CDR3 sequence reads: CAISLYTSGSLHEQYF. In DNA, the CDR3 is TGTGCCATCAGTTTATATACTAGCGGGAGTCTCCACGAGCAGTACTTC.

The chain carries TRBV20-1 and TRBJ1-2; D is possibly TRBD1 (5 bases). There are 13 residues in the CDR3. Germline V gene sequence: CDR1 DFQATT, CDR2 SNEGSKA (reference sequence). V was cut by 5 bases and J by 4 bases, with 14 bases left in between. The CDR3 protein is CSARWLTVYGYTF. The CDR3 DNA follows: TGCAGTGCTCGATGGTTGACAGTCTATGGCTACACCTTC.

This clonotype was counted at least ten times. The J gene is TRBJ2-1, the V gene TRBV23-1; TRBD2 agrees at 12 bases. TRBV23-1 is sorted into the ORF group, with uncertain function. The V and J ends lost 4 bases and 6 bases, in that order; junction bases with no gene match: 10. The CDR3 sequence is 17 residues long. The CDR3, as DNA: TGCGCCAGCAGTCCCCTCCCGGGACTAGCGGGCTGCAATGAGCAGTTCTTC. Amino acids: CASSPLPGLAGCNEQFF.

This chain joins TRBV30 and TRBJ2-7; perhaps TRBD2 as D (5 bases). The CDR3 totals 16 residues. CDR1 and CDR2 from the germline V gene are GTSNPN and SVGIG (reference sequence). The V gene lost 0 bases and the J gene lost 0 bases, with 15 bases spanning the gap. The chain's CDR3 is CAWSVGWEKFSYEQYF. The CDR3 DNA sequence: TGTGCCTGGAGTGTAGGATGGGAGAAATTCTCCTACGAGCAGTACTTC.

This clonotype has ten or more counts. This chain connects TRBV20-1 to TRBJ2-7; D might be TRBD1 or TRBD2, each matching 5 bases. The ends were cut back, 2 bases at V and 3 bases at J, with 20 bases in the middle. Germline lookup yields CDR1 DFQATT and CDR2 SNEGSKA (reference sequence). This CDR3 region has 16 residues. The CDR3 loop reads CSARPSSAGQLYEQYF. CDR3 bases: TGCAGTGCTAGACCTAGCTCGGCAGGGCAACTCTACGAGCAGTACTTC.

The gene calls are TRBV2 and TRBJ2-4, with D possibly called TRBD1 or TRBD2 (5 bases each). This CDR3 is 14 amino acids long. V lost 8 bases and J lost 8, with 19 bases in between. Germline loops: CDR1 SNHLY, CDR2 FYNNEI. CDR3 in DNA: TGTGCCAGCCAACCGGGTCGGGGCGCGTACATTCAGTACTTC. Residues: CASQPGRGAYIQYF.

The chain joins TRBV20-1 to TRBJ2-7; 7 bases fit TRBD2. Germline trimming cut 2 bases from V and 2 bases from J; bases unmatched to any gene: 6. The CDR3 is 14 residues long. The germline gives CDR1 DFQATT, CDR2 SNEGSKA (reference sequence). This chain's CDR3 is CSARWASGTYEQYF. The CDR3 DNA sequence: TGCAGTGCTAGATGGGCTAGCGGAACCTACGAGCAGTACTTC.

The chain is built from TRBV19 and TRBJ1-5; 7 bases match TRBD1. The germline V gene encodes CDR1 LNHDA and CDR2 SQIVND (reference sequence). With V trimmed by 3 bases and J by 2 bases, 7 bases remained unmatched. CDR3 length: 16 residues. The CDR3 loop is CASSIRTGSGNQPQHF. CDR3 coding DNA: TGTGCCAGTAGTATTAGGACAGGCAGTGGCAATCAGCCCCAGCATTTT.

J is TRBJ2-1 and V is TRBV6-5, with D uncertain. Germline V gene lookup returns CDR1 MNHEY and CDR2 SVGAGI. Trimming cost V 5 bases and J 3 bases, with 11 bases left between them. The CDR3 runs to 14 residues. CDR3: CASSHGLGYNEQFF. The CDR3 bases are TGTGCCAGCAGTCACGGCCTAGGCTACAATGAGCAGTTCTTC.

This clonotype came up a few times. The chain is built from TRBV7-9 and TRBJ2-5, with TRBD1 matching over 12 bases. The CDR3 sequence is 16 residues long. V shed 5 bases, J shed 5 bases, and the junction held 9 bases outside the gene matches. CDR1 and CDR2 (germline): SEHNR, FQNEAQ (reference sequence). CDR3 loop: CASSPGTGGLLETQYF. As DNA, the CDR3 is TGTGCCAGCAGCCCAGGGACAGGGGGCTTGTTGGAGACCCAGTACTTC.

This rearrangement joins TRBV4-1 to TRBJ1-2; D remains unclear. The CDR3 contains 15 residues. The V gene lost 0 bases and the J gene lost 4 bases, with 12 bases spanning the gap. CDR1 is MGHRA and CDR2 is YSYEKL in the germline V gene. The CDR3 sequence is CASSQEWGGGYGYTF. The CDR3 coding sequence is TGCGCCAGCAGCCAAGAATGGGGAGGAGGCTATGGCTACACCTTC.

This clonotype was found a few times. CDR3 coding DNA: TGCAGCGCCCGACGAAGACTAGCGGGGAACAATGAGCAGTTCTTC. It translates to CSARRRLAGNNEQFF. This chain connects TRBV29-1 to TRBJ2-1; 11 bases line up with TRBD2. V lost 7 bases, J lost 5 bases, and 10 bases stayed unmatched. This CDR3 has 15 residues. Germline CDR1 is SQVTM and CDR2 is ANQGSEA.

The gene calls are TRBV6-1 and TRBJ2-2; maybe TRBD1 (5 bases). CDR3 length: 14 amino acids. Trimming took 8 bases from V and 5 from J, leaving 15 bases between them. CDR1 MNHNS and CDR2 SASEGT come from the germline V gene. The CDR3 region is CASPRPPGTGELFF. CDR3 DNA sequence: TGTGCCAGCCCGAGGCCCCCAGGGACCGGGGAGCTGTTTTTT.